The source of this T cell receptor beta chain is a study of blood T cell repertoires in COVID-19. As for the study in general: Sample material is recorded as cDNA or gDNA derived from T cells, B-cell-depleted T cells, or PBMCs.

Per the germline V gene, CDR1 is SGHAT and CDR2 is FQNNGV. Trimming shortened V by 7 bases and J by 0 bases, and 13 bases separated the two germline ends. This CDR3 has 15 amino acids. Methods used by the authors: From reference gene primer amplification, estimates of nucleated cell counts were derived. The method was immunoSEQ multiplex PCR; TCRdb's version includes in-frame clones alone and lacks a portion of them. V, J and clone size derive from that table, while D and trimming were established from the DNA sequence. The sample comprises approximately 210,000 clones, approximately 90% of which are singletons, and approximately 4.4% rests with the top ten.

The clonotype was recovered from a human donor in a cohort sampled during active COVID-19. What was sequenced was peripheral blood. The chain has TRBV11-2 and TRBJ2-1; D may be TRBD2 (6 bases). Here the CDR3 reads CASTGLKSSYNEQFF. In DNA, the CDR3 is TGTGCCAGCACGGGACTGAAGAGCTCCTACAATGAGCAGTTCTTC.